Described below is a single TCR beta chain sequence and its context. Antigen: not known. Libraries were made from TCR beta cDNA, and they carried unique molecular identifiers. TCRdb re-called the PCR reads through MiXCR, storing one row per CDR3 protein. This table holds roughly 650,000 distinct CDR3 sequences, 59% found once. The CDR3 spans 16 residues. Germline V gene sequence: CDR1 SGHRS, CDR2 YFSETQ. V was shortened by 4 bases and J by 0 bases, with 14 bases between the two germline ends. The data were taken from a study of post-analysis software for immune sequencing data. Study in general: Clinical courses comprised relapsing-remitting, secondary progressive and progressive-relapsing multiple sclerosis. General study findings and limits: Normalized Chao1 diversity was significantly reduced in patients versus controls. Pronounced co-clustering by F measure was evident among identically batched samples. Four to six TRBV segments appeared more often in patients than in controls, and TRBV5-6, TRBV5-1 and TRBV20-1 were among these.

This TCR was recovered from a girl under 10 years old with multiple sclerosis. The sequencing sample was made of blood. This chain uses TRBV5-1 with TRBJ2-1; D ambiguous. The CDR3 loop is CASSTATPSSYNEQFF. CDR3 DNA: TGCGCCAGCAGCACCGCGACCCCGAGCTCCTACAATGAGCAGTTCTTC.